This record looks at one T cell receptor (beta chain) sequence and its context. Antigen: not known. The isolated RNA, all of it, was reverse transcribed, so expressed TCRB transcripts were what got sequenced. Naive, central memory and regulatory T cell samples averaged roughly 3.5 million reads. Profiling relied on immunoSEQ multiplex PCR, and the TCRdb table lists in-frame clones only, not all of them. The sample has some 110,000 clones, about 17% seen once. Trimming pared 2 bases from V and 4 bases from J, leaving 18 bases between. Germline CDR1 and CDR2: MNHEY and SVGAGI. The CDR3 is 16 amino acids. On average, the one heparinised blood draw given by each donor was 90 to 150 mL. This sample is part of a study of beta chain features in type 1 diabetes. Study-wide findings and caveats: Within each of all four CD4+ subsets, Type 1 diabetes patients had TCRB CDR3s that were moderately but significantly shorter.

Sequencing was done on a sample of central memory CD4+ T cells from blood. The chain has TRBV6-5 and TRBJ2-7; D remains ambiguous. The TCR comes from a man under 40 with type 1 diabetes. The CDR3 bases are TGTGCCAGCAGTTACAGATACGTCGGCCAGGTGTACGAGCAGTACTTC. The encoded protein is CASSYRYVGQVYEQYF.